This T cell receptor (beta chain) emerged from a study of beta chain features in type 1 diabetes. Study conclusions and caveats: A pattern of fewer insertions and more deletions at VDJ junctions was seen in type 1 diabetes patients.

On this clone itself: Antigen unknown.

Every isolated RNA sample was fully reverse transcribed, so sequencing captured expressed TCRB transcripts. The data were produced by immunoSEQ multiplex PCR, yet TCRdb's version contains in-frame clones alone and is incomplete. The sample contains 130,000 to 150,000 clones, more than 9% of which appear only once. Via the markers CD45RO/CCR7/CD25/CD127/CD95/CD27, stem cell-like memory, regulatory, central memory and naive CD4+ cells were sorted. CDR3 size: 16 residues. Germline V gene sequence: CDR1 MGHDK, CDR2 SYGVNS. The V and J ends lost 2 bases and 4 bases, in that order; junction bases with no gene match: 6.

This receptor was identified in a man aged 18-30 years in good health. Sequencing was performed on naive CD4+ T cells from blood. The chain employs TRBV25-1 and TRBJ1-1; 11 nucleotides line up with TRBD1. CDR3 in amino acids: CASSEPGQGEGTEAFF. The CDR3 nucleotides read TGTGCCAGCAGTGAACCGGGACAGGGGGAGGGCACTGAAGCTTTCTTT.